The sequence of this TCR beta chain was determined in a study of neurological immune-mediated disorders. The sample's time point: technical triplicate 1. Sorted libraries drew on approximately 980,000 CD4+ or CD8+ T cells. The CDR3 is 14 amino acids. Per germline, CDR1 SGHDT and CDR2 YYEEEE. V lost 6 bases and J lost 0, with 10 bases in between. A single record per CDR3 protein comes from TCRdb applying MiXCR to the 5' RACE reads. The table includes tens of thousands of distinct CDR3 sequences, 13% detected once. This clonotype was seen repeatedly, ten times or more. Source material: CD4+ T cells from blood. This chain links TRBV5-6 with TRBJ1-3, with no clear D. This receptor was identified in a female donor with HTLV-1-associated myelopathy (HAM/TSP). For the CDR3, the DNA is TGTGCCAGCACAAGCCACCACTCTGGAAACACCATATATTTT. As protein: CASTSHHSGNTIYF.